Presented here are 24 T cell receptor beta chains from one specimen sequenced in a study of blood T cell repertoires in COVID-19. The assay was immunoSEQ multiplex PCR, and TCRdb's table has in-frame clones only and misses some. The repertoire holds about 220,000 clones, 70% to 85% seen once, with approximately 10% in the top ten. Sequenced material: peripheral blood. These receptor sequences come from a man in his forties or fifties with active or convalescent COVID-19.

This chain uses TRBV12-3 or TRBV12-4 with TRBJ2-3; D may be TRBD1 (5 bases). Trimming shortened V by 4 bases and J by 2 bases, and 7 bases separated the two germline ends. The length of the CDR3 is 13 residues. This CDR3 is CASSSGYTDTQYF. The CDR3 bases are TGTGCCAGCAGTTCAGGGTACACAGATACGCAGTATTTT.

The J gene is TRBJ1-1, the V gene TRBV5-1; D not resolved. Germline CDR1 reads SGHRS; CDR2 reads YFSETQ. Trimming cost V 0 bases and J 2 bases, with 8 bases left between them. The length of the CDR3 is 14 residues. CDR3 in amino acids: CASSLVGDNTEAFF. DNA of the CDR3: TGCGCCAGCAGCTTGGTGGGAGATAACACTGAAGCTTTCTTT. The complete variable domain, with remaining parts taken from reference TRBV5-1 and TRBJ1-1, reads KAGVTQTPRYLIKTRGQQVTLSCSPISGHRSVSWYQQTPGQGLQFLFEYFSETQRNKGNFPGRFSGRQFSNSRSEMNVSTLELGDSALYLCASSLVGDNTEAFFGQGTRLTVV.

V gene TRBV2 combines with J gene TRBJ1-1, with 9 bases that match TRBD1. V was pared by 6 bases and J by 4 bases, with 9 bases of the junction left unmatched. Germline loops: CDR1 SNHLY, CDR2 FYNNEI. This CDR3 is built from 15 residues. This CDR3 reads CASSRDREFGTEAFF. The CDR3 DNA sequence: TGTGCCAGCAGCCGGGACAGGGAATTCGGCACTGAAGCTTTCTTT. The whole variable domain, remainder taken from reference TRBV2 and TRBJ1-1, is EPEVTQTPSHQVTQMGQEVILRCVPISNHLYFYWYRQILGQKVEFLVSFYNNEISEKSEIFDDQFSVERPDGSNFTLKIRSTKLEDSAMYFCASSRDREFGTEAFFGQGTRLTVV.

This clone was observed a single time. The chain joins TRBV6-5 to TRBJ1-2, with TRBD1 identical over 9 bases. Germline trimming cut 2 bases from V and 3 bases from J; bases unmatched to any gene: 7. The CDR3 totals 16 residues. Germline CDR1 and CDR2: MNHEY and SVGAGI. CDR3 nucleotides: TGTGCCAGCAGTTACGCGCCACAGGGGGCTGACTATGGCTACACCTTC. Translation: CASSYAPQGADYGYTF.

This clone showed up just a few times. The gene calls are TRBV28 and TRBJ1-2, with 8 bases identical to TRBD1. The CDR3 sequence is 14 residues long. Germline V gene lookup returns CDR1 MDHEN and CDR2 SYDVKM. Losses at the gene ends were 5 bases for V and 6 bases for J; bases not matched to a gene: 8. The CDR3 loop is CASSTQGARHGYTF. DNA for the CDR3: TGTGCCAGCAGTACCCAGGGGGCGCGTCATGGCTACACCTTC.

The chain is built from TRBV7-3 and TRBJ2-3, with D uncertain. Per the germline V gene, CDR1 is SGHTA and CDR2 is FQGTGA. V lost 5 bases, J lost 3 bases, and 9 bases lay in between. This CDR3 region has 13 residues. The CDR3 loop reads CASSTINTDTQYF. For the CDR3, the DNA is TGTGCCAGCAGCACAATCAATACAGATACGCAGTATTTT.

This chain uses TRBV6-1 with TRBJ2-1; 7 bases align to TRBD2. The CDR3 is made up of 16 amino acids. V lost 4 bases and J lost 2; bases outside the gene matches: 8. The germline gives CDR1 MNHNS, CDR2 SASEGT. The chain's CDR3 is CASSGWGEGAYNEQFF. The CDR3 nucleotides are TGTGCCAGCAGTGGGTGGGGGGAGGGAGCCTACAATGAGCAGTTCTTC.

The V call is TRBV7-2, the J call TRBJ2-7, with 9 bases matching TRBD1. V gave up 4 bases and J gave up 6 bases; unmatched junction bases: 4. CDR1 is SGHTA, CDR2 FQGNSA, per germline. The CDR3 is made up of 13 amino acids. In DNA, the CDR3 is TGTGCCAGCAGCTCCGGGACAGGGTCCGAGCAGTACGTC. Translation gives CASSSGTGSEQYV.

The CDR3 loop is CASSLGQGMGYGYTF. In nucleotides, the CDR3 is TGTGCCAGCAGCCTTGGACAGGGGATGGGCTATGGCTACACCTTC. The V gene is TRBV7-2, the J gene TRBJ1-2; 9 bases are shared with TRBD1. This CDR3 region has 15 residues. J gave up 4 bases and V 5 bases, and 8 bases lay outside the gene matches. Germline CDR1 reads SGHTA; CDR2 reads FQGNSA.

The chain combines TRBV28 with TRBJ1-2; TRBD1 matches 9 bases. This CDR3 contains 15 residues. After removal of 8 bases from V and 7 bases from J, the junction contained 14 bases not matched to a gene. Germline CDR1 is MDHEN and CDR2 is SYDVKM. The chain's CDR3 is CASPPRGQGILGYTF. CDR3 bases: TGTGCCAGCCCCCCCCGGGGACAGGGTATCCTTGGCTACACCTTC.

The rearrangement uses TRBV27 and TRBJ2-2, with 7 bases that match TRBD2. With 5 bases clipped from V and 0 bases from J, the junction kept 3 bases outside the gene matches. This CDR3 comprises 15 residues. CDR1 is MNHEY, CDR2 SMNVEV, per germline (reference sequence). CDR3 sequence: CASSGDYPNTGELFF. The CDR3 nucleotides are TGTGCCAGCAGTGGGGACTACCCGAACACCGGGGAGCTGTTTTTT.

J is TRBJ2-7 and V is TRBV3-1 (or the pseudogene TRBV3-2); D is possibly TRBD1 (6 bases). The V gene lost 4 bases and the J gene lost 4 bases, with 17 bases spanning the gap. This CDR3 spans 15 amino acids. CDR1 and CDR2 (germline): LGHDT, YNNKEL (reference sequence). CDR3 sequence reads: CASSPLPGQIYEQYV. CDR3 DNA sequence: TGTGCCAGCAGCCCCCTGCCGGGACAAATTTACGAGCAGTACGTC.

The chain employs TRBV9 and TRBJ1-2, with 7 bases lining up with TRBD1. J was trimmed by 6 bases and V by 4 bases; bases with no gene match: 9. The CDR3 covers 14 residues. The germline CDR1 and CDR2 sequences are SGDLS and YYNGEE. CDR3 sequence reads: CASSPTGQTHGYTF. CDR3 nucleotide sequence: TGTGCCAGCAGCCCTACGGGACAGACACATGGCTACACCTTC. The full variable domain, in which reference TRBV9 and TRBJ1-2 provide the parts outside the CDR3, is DSGVTQTPKHLITATGQRVTLRCSPRSGDLSVYWYQQSLDQGLQFLIQYYNGEERAKGNILERFSAQQFPDLHSELNLSSLELGDSALYFCASSPTGQTHGYTFGSGTRLTVV.

This clone was seen a few times. This rearrangement joins TRBV4-3 to TRBJ2-2, with TRBD1 matching 8 bases. CDR3 length: 15 amino acids. Germline V CDR1 and CDR2: LGHNA, YSLEER. V was clipped by 2 bases and J by 8 bases; unmatched bases: 7. CDR3 bases: TGCGCCAGCAGCCAAACCTGGGACAGGTCAGGGGAGCTGTTTTTT. Translating it yields CASSQTWDRSGELFF.

This clone has only one observation. The chain carries TRBV5-1 and TRBJ2-1; TRBD2 aligns across 8 bases. Looked up from germline, CDR1 is SGHRS and CDR2 is YFSETQ. The CDR3 runs to 16 residues. The ends lost 2 bases at V and 9 bases at J; junction bases unmatched: 13. Here the CDR3 reads CASSLLRGPAGGEQFF. In DNA, the CDR3 is TGCGCCAGCAGCTTACTTCGCGGGCCGGCGGGGGGTGAGCAGTTCTTC.

This chain links TRBV4-3 with TRBJ1-2; a weak D match, TRBD1 (6 bases). The length of the CDR3 is 14 residues. V lost 3 bases and J 8 bases, leaving 16 bases between the germline ends. Germline V gene sequence: CDR1 LGHNA, CDR2 YSLEER. CDR3 in amino acids: CASSQADTGHGYTF. The CDR3 DNA follows: TGCGCCAGCAGCCAGGCCGACACAGGGCACGGCTACACCTTC.

The chain carries TRBV19 and TRBJ2-1, with 14 bases identical to TRBD2. The V segment lost 3 bases and the J segment 2 bases; nucleotides outside the gene matches: 12. The CDR3 totals 20 residues. Looked up from germline, CDR1 is LNHDA and CDR2 is SQIVND (reference sequence). CDR3 amino acids: CASSMGFLGLAGDPYNEQFF. The CDR3 DNA sequence: TGTGCCAGTAGTATGGGCTTTTTGGGACTAGCGGGAGACCCCTACAATGAGCAGTTCTTC. Combining the CDR3 with reference TRBV19 and TRBJ2-1 gives the whole variable domain DGGITQSPKYLFRKEGQNVTLSCEQNLNHDAMYWYRQDPGQGLRLIYYSQIVNDFQKGDIAEGYSVSREKKESFPLTVTSAQKNPTAFYLCASSMGFLGLAGDPYNEQFFGPGTRLTVL.

CDR3 amino acids: CASSAGGRGADTQYF. As DNA, the CDR3 is TGTGCCAGCAGCGCGGGTGGGCGGGGGGCAGATACGCAGTATTTT. The chain joins TRBV9 to TRBJ2-3; TRBD2 matches at 8 bases. This CDR3 spans 15 amino acids. The germline V gene has CDR1 SGDLS and CDR2 YYNGEE. V shed 3 bases and J 4 bases; nucleotides not matched to a gene: 7.

This clone was observed a few times. This chain uses TRBV29-1 with TRBJ1-5; weak D call: TRBD1 (5 bases). Germline CDR1 and CDR2: SQVTM and ANQGSEA. The V end lost 6 bases, the J end lost 0 bases, and 12 bases lay between the germline ends. CDR3 length equals 14 residues. The CDR3 coding sequence is TGCAGCGTCTCGGGGGGAAATAGCAATCAGCCCCAGCATTTT. Translated: CSVSGGNSNQPQHF.

The chain has TRBV11-2 and TRBJ2-7; a possible D gene is TRBD1 (5 bases). Trimming pared 2 bases from V and 1 base from J, leaving 12 bases between. Per the germline V gene, CDR1 is SGHAT and CDR2 is FQNNGV. The length of the CDR3 is 15 residues. CDR3 nucleotide sequence: TGTGCCAGCAGCTTATTGCAGGGATCGTCCTACGAGCAGTACTTC. Amino acids: CASSLLQGSSYEQYF.

This sequence joins TRBV7-9 and TRBJ1-2; D not resolved. Trimming removed 5 bases at V and 0 bases at J, with 13 bases between. Germline V gene lookup returns CDR1 SEHNR and CDR2 FQNEAQ (reference sequence). The CDR3 totals 15 residues. The CDR3 DNA follows: TGTGCCAGCAGCCCCGGAGCAGTAGCTAACTATGGCTACACCTTC. Translated: CASSPGAVANYGYTF.

J is TRBJ2-7 and V is TRBV28, with 12 bases fitting TRBD1. Germline V gene sequence: CDR1 MDHEN, CDR2 SYDVKM. Germline trimming cut 9 bases from V and 2 bases from J; bases unmatched to any gene: 8. The CDR3 runs to 15 residues. The CDR3 DNA sequence: TGTGCCAGTCTCCCCGGGACAGGGGGCACCTACGAGCAGTACTTC. Protein sequence: CASLPGTGGTYEQYF.

This clone was detected only a few times. This same CDR3 is encoded by further DNA sequences in the sample. The V and J genes are TRBV7-2 and TRBJ1-2, with TRBD1 matching 7 bases. The CDR3 length is 13 residues. The V gene end was trimmed by 4 bases and the J gene end by 8 bases; junction bases not matched to a gene: 7. Germline loops: CDR1 SGHTA, CDR2 FQGNSA. The CDR3 is CASSSRQGGGYTF. As DNA, the CDR3 is TGTGCCAGCAGCTCCCGACAGGGCGGCGGCTACACCTTC. The whole variable domain, filled in from reference TRBV7-2 and TRBJ1-2, reads GAGVSQSPSNKVTEKGKDVELRCDPISGHTALYWYRQSLGQGLEFLIYFQGNSAPDKSGLPSDRFSAERTGGSVSTLTIQRTQQEDSAVYLCASSSRQGGGYTFGSGTRLTVV.

The chain joins TRBV4-3 to TRBJ2-2; 8 nucleotides match TRBD2. The V and J ends lost 1 base and 7 bases, in that order; junction bases with no gene match: 8. Germline CDR1 LGHNA, CDR2 YSLEER. This CDR3 spans 16 amino acids. CDR3 sequence: CASSQGTSWGGGELFF. The CDR3 region has the DNA TGCGCCAGCAGCCAAGGGACTAGCTGGGGAGGCGGGGAGCTGTTTTTT.